This entry describes one T cell receptor beta chain. This sample is drawn from a study of control samples from healthy donors and cancer patients. Some clones are missing from TCRdb's copy, which holds only in-frame ones; the method was immunoSEQ multiplex PCR. The repertoire holds 100,000 to 150,000 clones, roughly 92% seen once, with 0.58% in the top ten. Germline lookup yields CDR1 SGHRS and CDR2 YFSETQ. The CDR3 covers 13 residues. Trimming left V 0 bases short and J 6 bases short, with 7 bases between. The clonotype comes from a man older than 75 with head and neck cancer. The sequenced material came from PBMCs. The chain combines TRBV5-1 with TRBJ2-1; D remains unclear. The CDR3 loop is CASSLGGPNEQFF. The CDR3 region has the DNA TGCGCCAGCAGCTTGGGCGGACCCAATGAGCAGTTCTTC.